This T cell receptor (beta chain) is from a study of spatial heterogeneity in lung cancer. Germline V gene lookup returns CDR1 WSHSY and CDR2 SAAADI. The ends were cut back, 2 bases at V and 2 bases at J, with 10 bases in the middle. The CDR3 spans 15 residues. TCRdb re-derived calls from the 5' RACE reads in MiXCR, one entry per CDR3 protein. The table has under 14,000 distinct CDR3 sequences, 6% to 6.5% seen once. Described time point: sample taken at primary tumor resection. This chain joins TRBV10-2 and TRBJ2-1; D remains unclear. This clonotype was sampled from a male donor with early-stage non-small cell lung cancer. This specimen was PBMCs, taken at surgery. The CDR3 sequence is CASSEGVGPYNEQFF. The CDR3 nucleotides read TGCGCCAGCAGTGAGGGGGTCGGCCCCTACAATGAGCAGTTCTTC.